Below are 20 T cell receptor beta chains sequenced from a single sample in a study of cytomegalovirus exposure and HLA in healthy donors. 60 Vbeta and 13 Jbeta primers were used in PCR. The data were produced by immunoSEQ multiplex PCR, yet TCRdb's version contains in-frame clones alone and is incomplete. The sample holds some 170,000 clones; more than 60% are singletons and the top ten take roughly 2.5%. Sequenced input: PBMCs. These receptors were taken from a human donor in good health.

The V call is TRBV7-6, the J call TRBJ2-7; 11 nucleotides line up with TRBD2. The trim removed 5 bases at V and 5 bases at J, leaving 14 bases unmatched. CDR1 and CDR2 (germline): SGHVS, FNYEAQ. The CDR3 has 17 amino acids. CDR3 residues: CASSPQLVAGGPDEQYF. The CDR3 DNA sequence: TGTGCCAGCAGCCCCCAGTTGGTAGCGGGGGGGCCGGACGAGCAGTACTTC.

This clone was observed a few times. CDR3 protein: CASSRGLRPVGSSSYNSPLHF. CDR3 nucleotide sequence: TGCGCCAGCAGCCGAGGACTCCGACCGGTGGGGTCAAGCTCCTATAATTCACCCCTCCACTTT. V gene TRBV4-1 combines with J gene TRBJ1-6, with D unclear. The length of the CDR3 is 21 residues. Germline CDR1 is MGHRA and CDR2 is YSYEKL. The V gene lost 4 bases and the J gene lost 0 bases, with 25 bases spanning the gap.

This clone was picked up a small number of times. One end of the junction is discordant with germline, which a read error may explain. The chain uses TRBV12-5 and TRBJ1-5; TRBD1 matches 8 bases. Germline CDR1 is LGHNT and CDR2 is FRNRAP. The CDR3 runs 16 residues. The CDR3 nucleotides read TGTGCTAGTGGGTTGGAACAGGGGGGGAGCAATCAGCCCCAGCATTTT. Amino acids: CASGLEQGGSNQPQHF.

This sequence joins TRBV10-2 and TRBJ2-7; D perhaps matches TRBD1 (6 bases). Trimming left V 8 bases short and J 2 bases short, with 19 bases between. Germline-derived CDR1 and CDR2 are WSHSY and SAAADI. The CDR3 is made up of 15 amino acids. In DNA, the CDR3 is TGCGCCAGCTACCACCCAGGGGCCTTGACCTACGAGCAGTACTTC. Residues: CASYHPGALTYEQYF.

This clone was seen a few times. The chain combines TRBV27 with TRBJ1-1, with D possibly being TRBD1 (6 bases). Looked up from germline, CDR1 is MNHEY and CDR2 is SMNVEV (reference sequence). CDR3 size: 15 residues. V shed 5 bases and J shed 2 bases, with 15 bases lying between them. The CDR3 here is CASSGQQGVNTEAFF. The CDR3 DNA is TGTGCCAGCAGTGGGCAACAGGGAGTTAACACTGAAGCTTTCTTT.

This clone was picked up a small number of times. The rearrangement uses TRBV18 and TRBJ1-1; D perhaps matches TRBD1 (5 bases). Trimming removed 4 bases at V and 7 bases at J, with 19 bases between. The germline CDR1 and CDR2 sequences are KGHSH and LQKENI. The CDR3 sequence is 15 residues long. In DNA form, the CDR3 reads TGTGCCAGCTCACAATCCTCGGCACAGGTCGGTGAAGCTTTCTTT. The encoded protein is CASSQSSAQVGEAFF. The complete variable domain, with remaining parts taken from reference TRBV18 and TRBJ1-1, reads NAGVMQNPRHLVRRRGQEARLRCSPMKGHSHVYWYRQLPEEGLKFMVYLQKENIIDESGMPKERFSAEFPKEGPSILRIQQVVRGDSAAYFCASSQSSAQVGEAFFGQGTRLTVV.

The rearrangement links TRBV9 to TRBJ1-3; TRBD1 agrees at 9 bases. This CDR3 spans 15 amino acids. Trimming at V came to 3 bases and at J to 2 bases, leaving 3 bases not matched to a gene. CDR1 is SGDLS, CDR2 YYNGEE, per germline. The CDR3 loop is CASSDGTGTGNTIYF. The CDR3 DNA sequence: TGTGCCAGCAGCGACGGGACAGGGACTGGAAACACCATATATTTT.

The chain joins TRBV19 to TRBJ1-5; D perhaps matches TRBD1 (5 bases). The V end was cut by 2 bases, the J end by 7 bases, with 15 bases between. The germline V gene has CDR1 LNHDA and CDR2 SQIVND (reference sequence). This CDR3 spans 15 amino acids. In DNA, the CDR3 is TGTGCCAGTAGTATAACGGCAGGGATGGCACAGCCCCAGCATTTT. Its translation is CASSITAGMAQPQHF.

This clone was counted a single time. This chain links TRBV5-1 with TRBJ2-5; 7 bases map to TRBD2. Trimming took 2 bases from V and 4 from J; bases not matched to a gene: 8. There are 15 residues in the CDR3. Germline CDR1 and CDR2: SGHRS and YFSETQ. CDR3 nucleotide sequence: TGCGCCAGCAGCTTCATGACGGGGGGAGGAGAGACCCAGTACTTC. Translating it yields CASSFMTGGGETQYF.

The chain joins TRBV11-2 to TRBJ1-2; the D gene is possibly TRBD1 (5 bases). Germline CDR1 is SGHAT and CDR2 is FQNNGV. Between the trimmed V and J ends, which lost 5 bases and 5 bases, there was a span of 12 bases. The CDR3 extends over 13 amino acids. CDR3 loop: CASSPGGGYGYTF. The DNA for the CDR3 is TGTGCCAGCAGCCCTGGGGGAGGTTATGGCTACACCTTC.

The chain combines TRBV19 with TRBJ2-7; a weak D match, TRBD1 (6 bases). CDR3 length: 15 residues. Germline V lookup: CDR1 LNHDA, CDR2 SQIVND (reference sequence). Trimming removed 6 bases from V and 2 bases from J, with 17 bases in between. In DNA, the CDR3 is TGTGCCAGTAGCCTTACAGGGTACTTACCCTACGAGCAGTACTTC. As protein: CASSLTGYLPYEQYF.

This chain connects TRBV5-1 to TRBJ1-4, with D perhaps TRBD1 (6 bases). Germline values: CDR1 SGHRS, CDR2 YFSETQ. V dropped 4 bases and J dropped 7 bases, with 17 bases sitting between them. CDR3 length: 15 amino acids. The CDR3 bases are TGCGCCAGCAGCCCGGAGAGCGGGGGCGGTGAAAAACTGTTTTTT. This encodes CASSPESGGGEKLFF.

The CDR3 reads CASRRQSGYEQYF. CDR3 coding DNA: TGCGCCAGCAGGAGACAGAGTGGCTACGAGCAGTACTTC. V usage is TRBV5-1 and J usage is TRBJ2-7; D perhaps matches TRBD1 (5 bases). Germline V CDR1 and CDR2: SGHRS, YFSETQ. The V end was cut by 5 bases, the J end by 3 bases, with 12 bases between. This CDR3 spans 13 amino acids.

The gene calls are TRBV5-1 and TRBJ2-3; 10 positions agree with TRBD1. The CDR3 contains 17 residues. CDR1 and CDR2 (germline): SGHRS, YFSETQ. The trim removed 4 bases at V and 2 bases at J, leaving 10 bases unmatched. CDR3 sequence reads: CASSPTTGGYYTDTQYF. For the CDR3, the DNA is TGCGCCAGCAGCCCGACGACAGGGGGCTATTACACAGATACGCAGTATTTT.

The chain employs TRBV5-1 and TRBJ2-5, with TRBD2 matching over 15 bases. The CDR3 runs to 16 residues. Germline V gene lookup returns CDR1 SGHRS and CDR2 YFSETQ. With V trimmed by 4 bases and J by 5 bases, 6 bases remained unmatched. The CDR3 reads CASSPGLAGGSETQYF. CDR3 sequence (DNA): TGCGCCAGCAGCCCGGGACTAGCGGGGGGATCGGAGACCCAGTACTTC.

The chain joins TRBV11-2 to TRBJ1-2; 7 bases match TRBD1. Germline trimming cut 3 bases from V and 8 bases from J; bases unmatched to any gene: 12. This CDR3 contains 15 residues. Per germline, CDR1 SGHAT and CDR2 FQNNGV. This CDR3 is CASSFPTGPISGYTF. The DNA of the CDR3 is TGTGCCAGCAGCTTCCCGACAGGGCCTATTTCGGGCTACACCTTC.

This chain links TRBV7-2 with TRBJ1-2; 8 bases agree with TRBD1. Losses at the gene ends were 5 bases for V and 1 base for J; bases not matched to a gene: 9. Germline V gene lookup returns CDR1 SGHTA and CDR2 FQGNSA. The CDR3 has 16 residues. The CDR3 is CASSRQQGGGNYGYTF. The CDR3 DNA sequence: TGTGCCAGCAGCCGGCAACAGGGGGGGGGTAACTATGGCTACACCTTC.

The table lists this clone with a few counts. V gene TRBV15 combines with J gene TRBJ1-2, with D tentatively TRBD1 (6 bases). This CDR3 has 14 residues. CDR1 and CDR2 from the germline V gene are LNHNV and YYDKDF (reference sequence). V was clipped by 0 bases and J by 7 bases, with 12 bases between them. The CDR3 DNA is TGTGCCACCAGCAGAGAGGGCACAGGGACTGGCTACACCTTC. Translating gives CATSREGTGTGYTF. The full variable domain, its missing parts supplied by reference TRBV15 and TRBJ1-2, is DAMVIQNPRYQVTQFGKPVTLSCSQTLNHNVMYWYQQKSSQAPKLLFHYYDKDFNNEADTPDNFQSRRPNTSFCFLDIRSPGLGDTAMYLCATSREGTGTGYTFGSGTRLTVV.

The genes are TRBV5-4 and TRBJ1-2, with D perhaps TRBD1 (6 bases). The V gene lost 2 bases and the J gene lost 4 bases, with 9 bases spanning the gap. The CDR3 has 13 amino acids. The germline V gene has CDR1 SGHNT and CDR2 YYREEE (reference sequence). This chain's CDR3 is CASSLMGAYGYTF. The CDR3 nucleotides are TGTGCCAGCAGCTTAATGGGGGCCTATGGCTACACCTTC.

The V call is TRBV5-1, the J call TRBJ1-3; TRBD1 agrees at 8 bases. The germline gives CDR1 SGHRS, CDR2 YFSETQ. The length of the CDR3 is 15 residues. V dropped 2 bases and J dropped 2; count of bases not matched to a gene: 3. Written as DNA, the CDR3 is TGCGCCAGCAGCTTAACGACAGGGGCTGGAAACACCATATATTTT. This sequence encodes CASSLTTGAGNTIYF.